The text below deals with one T cell receptor beta chain. The antigen is not known. The data stem from a study of OX40 agonist ivuxolimab in advanced cancers. Study-level points and caveats: Dose levels from 0.1 to 3.0 mg/kg saw CD4+ and CD8+ blood T cells expand clonally by week 6. Low normalized T-cell clonal expansion also characterized some of the nonresponders.

The CDR3 consists of 17 residues. Germline CDR1 and CDR2: SGHDT and YYEEEE. Trimming removed 2 bases at V and 4 bases at J, with 21 bases between. Clones were read by immunoSEQ multiplex PCR, and TCRdb kept only the in-frame ones, dropping some. The data show tens of thousands of clones, 92% seen once. Sampling times: baseline, cycle 4 day 1, cycle 7 day 1. This clonotype was sampled from an adult with an advanced solid tumor such as melanoma, head and neck, liver or kidney cancer. The chain employs TRBV5-6 and TRBJ1-1, with D perhaps matching TRBD1 (5 bases). Source: CD4+ or CD8+ T cells sorted from blood, taken in a trial of the OX40 agonist ivuxolimab. This chain's CDR3 is CASSFRGVSYASTEAFF. DNA of the CDR3: TGTGCCAGCAGCTTCCGGGGGGTTTCGTACGCGAGCACTGAAGCTTTCTTT.